The clone carrying this TCR beta chain was counted a single time. Its antigen is not known. These data are taken from a study of Ad26.COV2.S vaccination and SARS-CoV-2 variants. Study-wide results and caveats: The TCR breadth and depth analyses may have produced an underestimate of total T cell responses.

Treatment of the sample: some 20 received Ad26.COV2.S at low or high dose, single or two shots; about 5 received placebo; per-sample allocation not given. Sampling happened 63 days after the first vaccine or placebo injection. The data were produced by immunoSEQ multiplex PCR, yet TCRdb's version contains in-frame clones alone and is incomplete. The table includes around 240,000 clones, 70% to 90% detected once. The TCR originated in a person between 18 and 60 years old who received the Ad26.COV2.S COVID-19 vaccine or a placebo. The source was peripheral blood, collected in a trial of Ad26.COV2.S vaccine versus placebo.

This chain's CDR3 is CAWSRATYEQYF. CDR3 nucleotide sequence: TGTGCCTGGAGTAGGGCAACCTACGAGCAGTACTTC. The chain carries TRBV30 and TRBJ2-7; D is ambiguous. From germline, CDR1 is GTSNPN and CDR2 SVGIG (reference sequence). CDR3 size: 12 residues. V dropped 2 bases and J dropped 2 bases, with 7 bases sitting between them.